Listed here are 17 T cell receptor beta chains from one sample, sequenced in a study of blood T cells in healthy people across ages. For the second PCR, which ran for about 7 to 12 cycles, a sample-barcoded 5' primer and a J-beta primer mix were used. TCRdb re-derived calls from the 5' RACE reads in MiXCR, one entry per CDR3 protein. This table has approximately 730,000 distinct CDR3 sequences, roughly 41% appearing once. The sequenced sample was blood. These receptors were collected from a woman in her sixties or seventies in good health.

This clonotype turned up a few times. V is TRBV5-1 and J is TRBJ2-5, with 8 bases fitting TRBD1. Per the germline V gene, CDR1 is SGHRS and CDR2 is YFSETQ. With 4 bases clipped from V and 2 bases from J, the junction kept 7 bases outside the gene matches. The CDR3 extends over 15 amino acids. The CDR3 sequence is CASSLITGGQETQYF. The CDR3 DNA follows: TGCGCCAGCAGCCTGATTACAGGGGGACAAGAGACCCAGTACTTC.

This clonotype has a handful of counts. The chain uses TRBV30 and TRBJ2-7; TRBD2 matches at 12 bases. The CDR3 has 14 amino acids. Trimming at V came to 5 bases and at J to 4 bases, leaving 6 bases not matched to a gene. Germline V gene sequence: CDR1 GTSNPN, CDR2 SVGIG (reference sequence). CDR3 sequence reads: CAWSWTSGVYEQYF. CDR3 in DNA: TGTGCCTGGTCGTGGACTAGCGGGGTGTACGAGCAGTACTTC.

This clonotype was picked up a small number of times. This chain joins TRBV7-3 and TRBJ2-4; no definite D call. The germline V gene encodes CDR1 SGHTA and CDR2 FQGTGA. The CDR3 totals 17 residues. Trimming left V 0 bases short and J 0 bases short, with 12 bases between. Here the CDR3 DNA reads TGTGCCAGCAGCTTAACTTCGGCACCTCTAGCCAAAAACATTCAGTACTTC. It encodes CASSLTSAPLAKNIQYF.

With respect to this clonotype: Given a much more abundant clone one base away, this may be a read error. This chain joins TRBV6-6 and TRBJ2-7; 11 nucleotides align to TRBD2. CDR1 is MNHNY and CDR2 is SVGAGI in the germline V gene (reference sequence). The CDR3 is 13 residues long. The CDR3 DNA is TGTACCAGCACGCTAGCGGGGGGATATGAGCAGTACTTC. Amino acid sequence: CTSTLAGGYEQYF.

The genes are TRBV20-1 and TRBJ2-1, with 13 bases lining up with TRBD2. CDR1 is DFQATT, CDR2 SNEGSKA, per germline (reference sequence). This CDR3 region has 16 residues. Here the CDR3 reads CRATSGGSLVYNEQFF. Here the CDR3 DNA reads TGCAGGGCGACTAGCGGGGGGTCCTTAGTATACAATGAGCAGTTCTTC.

This clonotype was detected ten times or more. The V call is TRBV3-1, the J call TRBJ2-1; 11 nucleotides align to TRBD2. V shed 4 bases, J shed 8 bases, and the junction held 16 bases outside the gene matches. The germline CDR1 and CDR2 sequences are LGHDT and YNNKEL (reference sequence). The CDR3 covers 18 residues. The CDR3 region is CASSRQTPGLAEYHEQFF. As DNA, the CDR3 is TGTGCCAGCAGCCGACAGACTCCGGGACTAGCGGAGTACCATGAGCAGTTCTTC.

This clonotype was seen a few times. The CDR3 bases are TGCGCCAGCAGCTTGATAGGCACGGGGGGGAACATTCAGTACTTC. Translation: CASSLIGTGGNIQYF. This chain connects TRBV5-1 to TRBJ2-4, with 8 bases aligning to TRBD2. This CDR3 region has 15 residues. J lost 7 bases, V lost 1 base, and 7 bases had no gene match. Germline V gene sequence: CDR1 SGHRS, CDR2 YFSETQ.

The chain joins TRBV18 to TRBJ2-5; 9 nucleotides line up with TRBD2. CDR3 length: 16 amino acids. The V and J ends lost 3 bases and 0 bases, in that order; junction bases with no gene match: 5. CDR1 is KGHSH, CDR2 LQKENI, per germline. CDR3 nucleotides: TGTGCCAGCTCACCTCTTAGCGGGAGTTACCAAGAGACCCAGTACTTC. This sequence encodes CASSPLSGSYQETQYF.

This chain joins TRBV20-1 and TRBJ2-7, with D possibly TRBD2 on 6 matching bases. This CDR3 comprises 15 residues. V lost 1 base and J lost 2, with 15 bases in between. Germline loops: CDR1 DFQATT, CDR2 SNEGSKA (reference sequence). This CDR3 reads CSARAPAGRAYEQYF. The CDR3 DNA sequence: TGCAGTGCTAGAGCCCCAGCGGGCAGGGCCTACGAGCAGTACTTC.

V gene TRBV20-1 combines with J gene TRBJ2-6, with TRBD2 matching 8 bases. The V gene end was trimmed by 0 bases and the J gene end by 0 bases; junction bases not matched to a gene: 13. The CDR3 loop spans 20 amino acids. Germline V gene sequence: CDR1 DFQATT, CDR2 SNEGSKA (reference sequence). For the CDR3, the DNA is TGCAGTGCTAGAGATGATCGTAGGCTAGCGGGCGCCTCTGGGGCCAACGTCCTGACTTTC. It specifies CSARDDRRLAGASGANVLTF.

V usage is TRBV7-9 and J usage is TRBJ2-4; D remains unclear. Gene TRBJ2-7 matches the end of the DNA better, so the J call may be wrong. This CDR3 has 15 residues. In germline, CDR1 is SEHNR, CDR2 FQNEAQ (reference sequence). This CDR3 is CASSSAIDKDYEQYF. CDR3 sequence (DNA): TGTGCCAGCAGCTCCGCAATCGACAAGGACTACGAGCAGTACTTC.

The chain carries TRBV3-1 and TRBJ2-3, with a possible D match to TRBD2 (7 bases). This CDR3 spans 18 amino acids. Germline V gene sequence: CDR1 LGHDT, CDR2 YNNKEL (reference sequence). Trimming shortened V by 2 bases and J by 4 bases, and 22 bases separated the two germline ends. CDR3 DNA: TGTGCCAGCAGCCAAATCGGCGGGGGCCCAGGTGTCCCAGATACGCAGTATTTT. Translation: CASSQIGGGPGVPDTQYF.

This clonotype occurred a few times. The chain links TRBV20-1 to TRBJ2-7; 10 bases agree with TRBD1. CDR1 is DFQATT, CDR2 SNEGSKA, per germline (reference sequence). Losses at the gene ends were 2 bases for V and 6 bases for J; bases not matched to a gene: 7. This CDR3 is built from 14 residues. The CDR3 DNA follows: TGCAGTGCTAGATCCGGGACAGGGGATTTCGAGCAGTACTTC. It translates to CSARSGTGDFEQYF.

This clonotype was seen a handful of times. The chain combines TRBV4-3 with TRBJ2-1; D possibly uses TRBD1 or TRBD2 (6 bases each). The end of the DNA fits TRBJ2-7 better, so the J call may be wrong. CDR1 is LGHNA, CDR2 YSLEER, per germline. The CDR3 is 18 residues long. CDR3 amino acids: CASSQDPPGGASYNEQYF. The CDR3 DNA reads TGCGCCAGCAGCCAAGATCCGCCCGGGGGCGCCTCCTACAATGAGCAGTACTTC.

This clonotype was recorded a few times. V and J are TRBV20-1 and TRBJ2-1; 7 bases fit TRBD2. V was pared by 1 base and J by 6 bases, with 6 bases of the junction left unmatched. The germline gives CDR1 DFQATT, CDR2 SNEGSKA (reference sequence). The CDR3 loop spans 14 amino acids. CDR3 sequence (DNA): TGCAGTGCTAGAGTTGTGGCGGGAGCCAATGAGCAGTTCTTC. It encodes CSARVVAGANEQFF.

This clonotype showed up just a few times. The V and J genes are TRBV10-3 and TRBJ2-5, with 8 nucleotides matching TRBD1. The J call may be in error: the DNA end matches TRBJ2-7 better. Germline V gene data show CDR1 as ENHRY and CDR2 as SYGVKD. This CDR3 has 17 amino acids. CDR3 nucleotides: TGTGCCATCAGTGAGTCTGCCGCCAGTGGACAGGGAGACGAGCAGTACTTC. This translates into CAISESAASGQGDEQYF.

This clonotype was picked up a small number of times. This chain connects TRBV7-2 to TRBJ2-7, with D uncertain. Germline CDR1 SGHTA, CDR2 FQGNSA. V shed 6 bases and J shed 0 bases, with 9 bases lying between them. The CDR3 loop spans 13 amino acids. The CDR3 DNA is TGTGCCAGCAGGAACCCGAGCTCCTACGAGCAGTACTTC. Protein: CASRNPSSYEQYF.